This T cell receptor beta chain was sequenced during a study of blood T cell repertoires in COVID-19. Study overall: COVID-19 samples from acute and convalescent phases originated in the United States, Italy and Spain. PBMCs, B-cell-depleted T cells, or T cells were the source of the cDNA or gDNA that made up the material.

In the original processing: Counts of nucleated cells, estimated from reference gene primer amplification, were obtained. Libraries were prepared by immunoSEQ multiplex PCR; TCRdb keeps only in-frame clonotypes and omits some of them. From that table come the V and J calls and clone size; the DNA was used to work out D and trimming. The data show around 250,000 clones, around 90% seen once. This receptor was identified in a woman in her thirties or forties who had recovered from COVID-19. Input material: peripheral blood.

Written as DNA, the CDR3 is TGTGCCAGCTCGACCATGGAGCGCAATCAGCCCCAGCATTTT. This gives the protein CASSTMERNQPQHF. The V and J genes are TRBV18 and TRBJ1-5; D gene unclear. Germline assignment: CDR1 KGHSH and CDR2 LQKENI. CDR3 size: 14 residues. V shed 6 bases and J shed 2 bases, with 11 bases lying between them. Complete variable domain (other parts from reference TRBV18 and TRBJ1-5): NAGVMQNPRHLVRRRGQEARLRCSPMKGHSHVYWYRQLPEEGLKFMVYLQKENIIDESGMPKERFSAEFPKEGPSILRIQQVVRGDSAAYFCASSTMERNQPQHFGDGTRLSIL.